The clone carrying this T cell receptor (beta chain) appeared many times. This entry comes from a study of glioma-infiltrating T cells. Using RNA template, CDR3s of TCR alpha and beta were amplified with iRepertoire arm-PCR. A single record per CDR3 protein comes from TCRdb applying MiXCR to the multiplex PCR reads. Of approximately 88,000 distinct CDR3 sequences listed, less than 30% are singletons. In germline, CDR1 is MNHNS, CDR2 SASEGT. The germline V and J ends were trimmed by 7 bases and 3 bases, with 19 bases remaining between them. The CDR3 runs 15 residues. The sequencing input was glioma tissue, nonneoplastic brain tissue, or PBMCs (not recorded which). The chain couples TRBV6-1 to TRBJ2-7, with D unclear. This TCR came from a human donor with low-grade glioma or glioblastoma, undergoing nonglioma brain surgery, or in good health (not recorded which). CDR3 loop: CASTGPSTKYYEQYF. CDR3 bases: TGTGCCAGCACTGGACCGAGTACCAAATACTACGAGCAGTACTTC.